This T cell receptor beta chain was found in a study of shared clonotypes between healthy human individuals. Study-level results: The sampled material consisted only of blood, and tissue repertoires are likely to differ. Among a few donors, approximately 4.6% of naive CD4 clonotypes were found in common. A reduction in generation probabilities was seen for non-shared clonotypes relative to those shared by all four donors.

A word on this clone: Antigen: not known.

The authors' processing: Junction-only sequences without quality scores came from ImmunoSEQ, so filtering differed. Sequencing was performed with immunoSEQ multiplex PCR; in TCRdb, only in-frame clones are kept and a portion is missing. V, J and clone size derive from that table, while D and trimming were established from the DNA sequence. The sample has more than 400,000 clones, 90% to 97% seen once. The CDR3 totals 15 residues. V was pared by 8 bases and J by 1 base, with 17 bases between. Germline V lookup: CDR1 SEHNR, CDR2 FQNEAQ (reference sequence). The chain joins TRBV7-9 to TRBJ1-1, with D perhaps TRBD1 (6 bases). Sequencing was performed on naive CD4+ T cells sorted from blood. This sample's subset: CD45RA+ positively selected. The TCR sequence derives from a woman aged 25-40 years in good health. CDR3 in DNA: TGTGCCAGCCTCAGGAAGGGGGTTCCGAACACTGAAGCTTTCTTT. Protein: CASLRKGVPNTEAFF.